This TCR beta chain derives from a study of T cells in localized non-small cell lung cancer. The study's findings and limits: A denser population of T cells in blood accompanied longer overall survival. The tumor had only one region sequenced, so heterogeneity remains possible. Tumor showed lower T cell clonality than uninvolved adjacent lung, where it was highest. Out of the top 100 tumor clones, a median around 56 were seen in adjacent lung.

This clone was observed once. The antigen is undetermined. V was pared by 2 bases and J by 2 bases, with 10 bases between. The CDR3 length is 14 residues. Germline assignment: CDR1 MNHNS and CDR2 SASEGT. The data were produced by immunoSEQ multiplex PCR, yet TCRdb's version contains in-frame clones alone and is incomplete. The data show some 71,000 clones, roughly four fifths seen once. The material sequenced was peripheral blood, taken before any cancer treatment. The chain combines TRBV6-1 with TRBJ2-7; maybe TRBD1 (6 bases). The sequence was collected from a female donor over 55 with stage I lung adenocarcinoma. The DNA for the CDR3 is TGTGCCAGCAGTGAACGAGGGGACACCTACGAGCAGTACTTC. It yields the protein CASSERGDTYEQYF.